These 11 T cell receptor beta chains came from one sample sequenced in a study of blood T cell repertoires in COVID-19 (dated by TCRdb to between 2020 and 2021). Receptor amplification or capture employed the immunoSEQ multiplex PCR assay. The immuneACCESS repertoire file appears here via TCRdb, limited to in-frame rearrangements. These files lack a portion of the clones; in checked studies, under half of the deficit traces to unresolved V genes, and the cause of the others is not known. This sample holds hundreds of thousands of clones; 75% to 90% were observed only once. The top ten clones comprise roughly 2.6% of the sample. Sequencing used PBMCs or T cells enriched from blood (not recorded which). The receptors originated from a woman aged 45 to 65 who had recovered from COVID-19.

The chain combines TRBV5-6 with TRBJ1-1; 10 positions match TRBD1. Trimming removed 4 bases from V and 6 bases from J; junction bases left unmatched: 3. In germline, CDR1 is SGHDT, CDR2 YYEEEE. CDR3 length equals 13 residues. The CDR3 DNA reads as TGTGCCAGCAGCCCGGACAGGGGGGCTGAAGCTTTCTTT. Its protein is CASSPDRGAEAFF.

The rearrangement joins TRBV30 to TRBJ1-2; D is unresolved. Trimming pared 1 base from V and 1 base from J, leaving 7 bases between. The CDR3 is 13 amino acids. From germline, CDR1 is GTSNPN and CDR2 SVGIG (reference sequence). The CDR3 DNA reads TGTGCCTGGAGTGACGGGGTTAACTATGGCTACACCTTC. It encodes CAWSDGVNYGYTF.

V usage is TRBV12-5 and J usage is TRBJ2-1, with a possible D match to TRBD2 (6 bases). This CDR3 has 17 residues. The germline CDR1 and CDR2 sequences are LGHNT and FRNRAP. Trimming stripped 4 bases from V and 4 bases from J, with 20 bases between. Written as DNA, the CDR3 is TGTGCTAGTGGTTCCCCTGGGACCGGGAGTTCTTACAATGAGCAGTTCTTC. Protein product: CASGSPGTGSSYNEQFF.

This rearrangement joins TRBV13 to TRBJ1-1; D gene unclear. Per germline, CDR1 PRHDT and CDR2 FYEKMQ (reference sequence). V was trimmed by 0 bases and J by 6 bases, leaving 8 bases between them. The CDR3 sequence is 13 residues long. CDR3 sequence (DNA): TGTGCCAGCAGCTTAGGCCTGAGAGCTGAAGCTTTCTTT. It codes for CASSLGLRAEAFF. Full variable domain (rest looked up from reference TRBV13 and TRBJ1-1): AAGVIQSPRHLIKEKRETATLKCYPIPRHDTVYWYQQGPGQDPQFLISFYEKMQSDKGSIPDRFSAQQFSDYHSELNMSSLELGDSALYFCASSLGLRAEAFFGQGTRLTVV.

J is TRBJ2-7 and V is TRBV25-1; a possible D gene is TRBD1 (6 bases). The length of the CDR3 is 13 residues. Germline lookup yields CDR1 MGHDK and CDR2 SYGVNS. The V end was cut by 5 bases, the J end by 0 bases, with 8 bases between. The CDR3 protein is CASSNRASYEQYF. In nucleotides, the CDR3 is TGTGCCAGCAGTAACAGGGCCTCCTACGAGCAGTACTTC.

The rearrangement uses TRBV7-2 and TRBJ1-3; 10 bases agree with TRBD1. Germline V gene lookup returns CDR1 SGHTA and CDR2 FQGNSA. Germline trimming cut 6 bases from V and 4 bases from J; bases unmatched to any gene: 9. CDR3 size: 16 residues. CDR3 DNA sequence: TGTGCCAGCAGTCCGACAGGGGGCTCGAACGGAAACACCATATATTTT. Translated, it gives CASSPTGGSNGNTIYF.

The V gene is TRBV19, the J gene TRBJ2-1; 10 positions agree with TRBD2. Trimming cost V 2 bases and J 5 bases; bases outside gene matches: 12. CDR1 is LNHDA, CDR2 SQIVND, per germline (reference sequence). This CDR3 has 18 amino acids. The CDR3 nucleotides read TGTGCCAGTAGTATATGGTCTCGGGCTAGCGGGGGTGACAATGAGCAGTTCTTC. This encodes CASSIWSRASGGDNEQFF.

A single count supports this clone. The chain employs TRBV28 and TRBJ1-2; D remains unclear. The V and J ends lost 10 bases and 8 bases respectively, with 20 bases between them. The CDR3 spans 13 residues. Germline values: CDR1 MDHEN, CDR2 SYDVKM. The CDR3 DNA sequence: TGTGCCACCGGCCCGTTTCAGCTGGGCGGCTACACCTTC. Translation gives CATGPFQLGGYTF.

This chain joins TRBV2 and TRBJ2-3; TRBD1 might be the D (5 bases). The germline gives CDR1 SNHLY, CDR2 FYNNEI. V was clipped by 3 bases and J by 4 bases, with 26 bases between them. The CDR3 has 19 amino acids. CDR3 nucleotide sequence: TGTGCCAGCAGTGATATCTTACAGGATGTAGGGTTTGGGGCAGATACGCAGTATTTT. Translating it yields CASSDILQDVGFGADTQYF.

The rearrangement joins TRBV28 to TRBJ1-2, with a tentative D call TRBD1 (5 bases). Germline CDR1 MDHEN, CDR2 SYDVKM. Trimming shortened V by 6 bases and J by 4 bases, and 12 bases separated the two germline ends. This CDR3 contains 13 residues. CDR3 protein: CASRQVGGYGYTF. The CDR3 DNA is TGTGCCAGCAGACAGGTGGGGGGCTATGGCTACACCTTC.

The V gene is TRBV6-5, the J gene TRBJ2-3, with 9 bases fitting TRBD1. CDR1 is MNHEY, CDR2 SVGAGI, per germline. V trimming: 6 bases; J trimming: 1 base; junction bases outside the gene matches: 2. CDR3 size: 14 residues. The CDR3 protein is CASSRTGGTDTQYF. The CDR3 nucleotides are TGTGCCAGCAGCAGGACAGGGGGCACAGATACGCAGTATTTT.